The source of this T cell receptor (beta chain) is a study of human T cells and chemical hapten exposure. Across the study: Mainly, slight library volume differences in the pool made TCR yields vary.

Unfractionated whole blood was the source of the extracted total RNA. The CDR3 is 14 amino acids. Germline-derived CDR1 and CDR2 are DFQATT and SNEGSKA (reference sequence). V gave up 6 bases and J gave up 0 bases, with 15 bases separating them. Single cDNA molecules in the library carried unique molecular identifiers attached during preparation. TCRdb fed the 5' RACE reads into MiXCR, producing one record per CDR3 protein. This sample yields approximately 110,000 distinct CDR3 sequences, of which more than 15% are seen a single time; around 2.7% belongs to the top ten. The clonotype originates from a human donor in good health. V gene TRBV20-1 combines with J gene TRBJ2-7; the D gene is possibly TRBD1 (5 bases). Here the CDR3 reads CSANPSRASYEQYF. CDR3 bases: TGCAGTGCCAATCCCTCCAGGGCCTCCTACGAGCAGTACTTC.